This TCR beta chain was sequenced for a study of cytomegalovirus exposure and HLA in healthy donors. The PCR contained 60 Vbeta and 13 Jbeta primers. Clones were sequenced by immunoSEQ multiplex PCR, and TCRdb holds only the in-frame ones, with some missing. The sample has approximately 85,000 clones, 60% to 75% seen once. CDR1 and CDR2 (germline): MGHRA, YSYEKL. Deletions cut 6 bases from V and 2 bases from J, with 11 bases between. The CDR3 has 13 residues. The J gene is TRBJ2-7, the V gene TRBV4-1; D is undetermined. Sequencing used PBMCs. The TCR was taken from a woman aged 40 to 50 in good health and CMV-seropositive. Here the CDR3 DNA reads TGCGCCAGCAGTATAACAGAAGCCTACGAGCAGTACTTC. Translating it yields CASSITEAYEQYF.